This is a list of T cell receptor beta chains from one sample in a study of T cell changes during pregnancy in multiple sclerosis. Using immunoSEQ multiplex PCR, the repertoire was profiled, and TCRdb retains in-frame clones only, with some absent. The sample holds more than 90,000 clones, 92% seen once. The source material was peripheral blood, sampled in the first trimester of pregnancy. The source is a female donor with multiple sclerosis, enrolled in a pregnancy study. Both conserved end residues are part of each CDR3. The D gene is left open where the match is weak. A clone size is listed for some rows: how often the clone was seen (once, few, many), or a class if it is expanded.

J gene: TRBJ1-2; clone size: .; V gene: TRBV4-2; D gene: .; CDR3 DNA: TGTGCCAGCAGCCAAGGGATAGCGGACTATGGCTACACCTTC; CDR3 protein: CASSQGIADYGYTF
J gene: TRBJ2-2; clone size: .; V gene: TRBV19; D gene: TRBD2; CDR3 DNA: TGTGCCAGTAGTATACGGGCGGTAGCGGGAGGGGCCGGGGAGCTGTTTTTT; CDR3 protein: CASSIRAVAGGAGELFF
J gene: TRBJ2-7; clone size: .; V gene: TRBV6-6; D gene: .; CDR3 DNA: TGTGCCAGCAGTCAATGGACTGGCGTACACGAGCAGTACTTC; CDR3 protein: CASSQWTGVHEQYF
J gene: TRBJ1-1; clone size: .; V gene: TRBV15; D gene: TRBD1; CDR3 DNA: TGTGCCACCGGGGACAGGATGGGAGCTTTCTTT; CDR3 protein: CATGDRMGAFF
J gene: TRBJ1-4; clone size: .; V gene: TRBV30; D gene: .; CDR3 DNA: TGTGCCTGGAGTTTTGGGGTCAGGGCTGCAAAACTGTTTTTT; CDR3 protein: CAWSFGVRAAKLFF
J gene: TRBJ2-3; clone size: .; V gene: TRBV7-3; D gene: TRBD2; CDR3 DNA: TGTGCCAGCAGCTTAAATCCAGCGGGAGCAGGCGCAGATACGCAGTATTTT; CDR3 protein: CASSLNPAGAGADTQYF
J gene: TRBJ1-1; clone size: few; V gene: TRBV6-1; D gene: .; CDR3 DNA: TGTGCCAGCAGCAAACTAACGAACACTGAAGCTTTCTTT; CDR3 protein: CASSKLTNTEAFF
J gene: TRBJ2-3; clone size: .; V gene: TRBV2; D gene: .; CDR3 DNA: TGTGCCAGCAGGGCAGGGCCAGATACGCAGTATTTT; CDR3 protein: CASRAGPDTQYF
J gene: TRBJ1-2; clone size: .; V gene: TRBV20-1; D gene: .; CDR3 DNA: TGCAGTGCCAGACTTAGGAGTGGCTACACCTTC; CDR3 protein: CSARLRSGYTF
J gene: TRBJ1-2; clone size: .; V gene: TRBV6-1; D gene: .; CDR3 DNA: TGTGCCAGCAGTGCGGCAGGAGGCTATGGCTACACCTTC; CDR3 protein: CASSAAGGYGYTF
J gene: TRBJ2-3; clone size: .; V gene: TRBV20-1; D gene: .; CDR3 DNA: TGCAGTGCTAGGTTGGGGCTTACGCAGTATTTT; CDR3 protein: CSARLGLTQYF